This T cell receptor beta chain was found in a study of cytomegalovirus exposure and HLA in healthy donors. The study ran its PCR with 60 Vbeta and 13 Jbeta primers. Generated by immunoSEQ multiplex PCR, the TCRdb table keeps only in-frame clones and is missing some. The repertoire table contains 150,000 to 200,000 clones. J gave up 4 bases and V 7 bases, and 14 bases lay outside the gene matches. Germline V gene lookup returns CDR1 SEHNR and CDR2 FQNEAQ (reference sequence). The CDR3 consists of 17 residues. The TCR was taken from a man aged 25 to 40 in good health and CMV-seronegative. Material for sequencing was PBMCs. The chain couples TRBV7-9 to TRBJ2-1, with TRBD2 identical over 9 bases. The CDR3, as DNA: TGTGCCAGCAACACCCCCGAAGCGGGGGGCAAATACAATGAGCAGTTCTTC. Protein product: CASNTPEAGGKYNEQFF.